A single sample gave rise to the 26 T cell receptor beta chains below, sequenced in a study of post-analysis software for immune sequencing data. Unique-molecular-identifier-tagged TCR beta cDNA libraries were used. TCRdb analysed the PCR reads with MiXCR anew, one entry per CDR3 protein. Among some 450,000 distinct CDR3 sequences, roughly 45% were seen once, and the ten largest hold over 10%. These receptors have no known antigen. The study, taken as a whole, reports: Elevated frequency relative to controls characterized roughly 5 TRBV segments in patients, TRBV5-6, TRBV5-1 and TRBV20-1 among them.

Source material: blood. These TCRs come from a girl aged 5-17 years with multiple sclerosis.

This sequence joins TRBV30 and TRBJ2-1; 14 bases match TRBD2. V lost 3 bases, J lost 8 bases, and 6 bases stayed unmatched. Germline CDR1 reads GTSNPN; CDR2 reads SVGIG (reference sequence). The CDR3 length is 15 residues. CDR3 DNA sequence: TGTGCCTGGAGGCAGGGACTAGCGGGAGTGGATGAGCAGTTCTTC. Translation gives CAWRQGLAGVDEQFF.

The J gene is TRBJ2-1, the V gene TRBV12-3 or TRBV12-4; 7 bases are shared with TRBD1. V shed 6 bases, J shed 7 bases, and the junction held 9 bases outside the gene matches. The CDR3 sequence is 14 residues long. The CDR3 DNA reads as TGTGCCAGCAGATCAGGGGGTGGGAATAATGAGCAGTTCTTC. The encoded protein is CASRSGGGNNEQFF.

The chain uses TRBV20-1 and TRBJ1-4; D uncertain. The length of the CDR3 is 17 residues. CDR1 is DFQATT and CDR2 is SNEGSKA in the germline V gene (reference sequence). The ends were cut back, 0 bases at V and 4 bases at J, with 18 bases in the middle. The DNA of the CDR3 is TGCAGTGCTAGAGAGATGGGGATCGCAGCGGATAATGAAAAACTGTTTTTT. Its translation: CSAREMGIAADNEKLFF.

The sample holds a few counts of this clonotype. The chain is built from TRBV12-3 or TRBV12-4 and TRBJ1-6; TRBD1 matches at 8 bases. J gave up 9 bases and V 5 bases, and 9 bases lay outside the gene matches. The CDR3 has 15 residues. This chain's CDR3 is CASSAPGGFGSPLHF. CDR3 in DNA: TGTGCCAGCAGTGCCCCAGGGGGCTTTGGTTCACCCCTCCACTTT.

The J gene is TRBJ2-6, the V gene TRBV29-1, with 7 bases aligning to TRBD1. Trimming at V came to 1 base and at J to 0 bases, leaving 3 bases not matched to a gene. In germline, CDR1 is SQVTM, CDR2 ANQGSEA. CDR3 length: 16 residues. Here the CDR3 reads CSVEGDSHSGANVLTF. CDR3 DNA: TGCAGCGTTGAAGGGGACAGCCACTCTGGGGCCAACGTCCTGACTTTC.

The rearrangement uses TRBV30 and TRBJ2-4, with D unresolved. The end of the DNA fits TRBJ2-7 better, so the J call may be wrong. Germline lookup yields CDR1 GTSNPN and CDR2 SVGIG (reference sequence). The CDR3 is 13 residues long. The CDR3 DNA reads as TGTGCCTGGAGTGCAGGTATCTTCTACGAGCAGTACTTC. Encoded protein: CAWSAGIFYEQYF.

The chain joins TRBV5-1 to TRBJ2-3, with a weak D call TRBD2 (6 bases). This CDR3 region has 15 residues. CDR1 SGHRS and CDR2 YFSETQ come from the germline V gene. Trimming cost V 0 bases and J 1 base, with 9 bases left between them. The CDR3 reads CASSLESSGTDTQYF. DNA of the CDR3: TGCGCCAGCAGCTTGGAATCTAGCGGCACAGATACGCAGTATTTT.

This clonotype was counted between two and nine times. The chain recombines TRBV24-1 with TRBJ2-1; the match to TRBD1 covers 7 bases. Germline V gene lookup returns CDR1 KGHDR and CDR2 SFDVKD. The V and J ends lost 8 bases and 4 bases, in that order; junction bases with no gene match: 4. This CDR3 is 13 amino acids long. CDR3 in DNA: TGTGCCACCAAGGGGGACAGTTACAATGAGCAGTTCTTC. This sequence encodes CATKGDSYNEQFF.

The chain has TRBV7-2 and TRBJ2-5, with D tentatively TRBD2 (6 bases). The germline V and J ends were trimmed by 3 bases and 1 base, with 12 bases remaining between them. The CDR3 is 15 residues long. CDR1 is SGHTA, CDR2 FQGNSA, per germline. Written as DNA, the CDR3 is TGTGCCAGCAGCTTGATAGCGGAGGCCCAAGAGACCCAGTACTTC. As protein: CASSLIAEAQETQYF.

The chain joins TRBV3-1 to TRBJ2-3; D may match TRBD1 or TRBD2 (5 bases each). The CDR3 covers 16 residues. In germline, CDR1 is LGHDT, CDR2 YNNKEL (reference sequence). Trimming stripped 1 base from V and 3 bases from J, with 14 bases between. CDR3 loop: CASSQVKGTFTDTQYF. The CDR3 DNA sequence: TGTGCCAGCAGCCAAGTTAAGGGGACCTTTACAGATACGCAGTATTTT.

This clonotype was found once. The chain links TRBV7-9 to TRBJ1-6; the D gene is possibly TRBD1 (6 bases). Germline CDR1 is SEHNR and CDR2 is FQNEAQ (reference sequence). V was trimmed by 2 bases and J by 7 bases, leaving 15 bases between them. The CDR3 sequence is 16 residues long. This chain's CDR3 is CASSLPTGGGNSPLHF. The DNA of the CDR3 is TGTGCCAGCAGCTTACCCACGGGAGGGGGGAATTCACCCCTCCACTTT.

V is TRBV5-1 and J is TRBJ2-3; perhaps TRBD2 as D (5 bases). Trimming took 2 bases from V and 0 from J, leaving 10 bases between them. Germline lookup yields CDR1 SGHRS and CDR2 YFSETQ. The CDR3 totals 15 residues. CDR3 loop: CASSFERSSTDTQYF. In nucleotides, the CDR3 is TGCGCCAGCAGCTTTGAGCGGAGCAGCACAGATACGCAGTATTTT.

This clonotype has a handful of counts. V usage is TRBV6-7 and J usage is TRBJ2-1; no firm D call. TRBV6-7 is designated an ORF whose function remains uncertain. The CDR3 is 15 amino acids. V shed 5 bases and J shed 0 bases, with 11 bases lying between them. CDR3 amino acids: CASSGPASSYNEQFF. The CDR3, as DNA: TGTGCCAGCAGTGGCCCGGCGAGCTCCTACAATGAGCAGTTCTTC.

This clonotype was found a few times. The rearrangement joins TRBV25-1 to TRBJ2-5, with a tentative D call TRBD1 (5 bases). With 6 bases removed from V and 1 base from J, the gap between germline ends came to 18 bases. The CDR3 sequence is 16 residues long. Looked up from germline, CDR1 is MGHDK and CDR2 is SYGVNS. The CDR3 DNA reads TGTGCCAGCAGAGGATGGCCCCCAAGGGGCCAAGAGACCCAGTACTTC. This sequence encodes CASRGWPPRGQETQYF.

This clonotype has only a few counts. The genes are TRBV10-3 and TRBJ2-3; D may be TRBD2 (6 bases). Germline CDR1 ENHRY, CDR2 SYGVKD. V was pared by 6 bases and J by 3 bases, with 7 bases between. The CDR3 extends over 12 amino acids. The CDR3 here is CAISGRTDTQYF. CDR3 coding DNA: TGTGCCATCAGCGGGAGAACAGATACGCAGTATTTT.

This chain joins TRBV7-2 and TRBJ2-1; D possibly matches TRBD1 or TRBD2 (6 bases each). The CDR3 is made up of 15 amino acids. V lost 0 bases to trimming and J lost 7 bases, with 13 bases between them. Germline lookup yields CDR1 SGHTA and CDR2 FQGNSA. Here the CDR3 reads CASSLAGGESNEQFF. The DNA for the CDR3 is TGTGCCAGCAGCTTAGCCGGGGGCGAATCGAATGAGCAGTTCTTC.

This clonotype was recorded at least ten times. The chain links TRBV4-3 to TRBJ2-1; 8 bases match TRBD1. V was pared by 0 bases and J by 8 bases, with 15 bases of the junction left unmatched. Germline V gene sequence: CDR1 LGHNA, CDR2 YSLEER. The CDR3 has 18 residues. The CDR3 sequence: CASSQDGYLTGERDEQFF. The CDR3 nucleotides are TGCGCCAGCAGCCAAGATGGGTATCTGACAGGGGAAAGAGATGAGCAGTTCTTC.

In its sample, this clonotype was seen a few times. The chain links TRBV6-5 to TRBJ2-7; D is possibly TRBD1 (6 bases). V lost 6 bases, J lost 3 bases, and 21 bases lay in between. CDR3 length: 16 residues. CDR1 and CDR2 (germline): MNHEY, SVGAGI. The CDR3 protein is CASSPVMGQIFYEQYF. DNA of the CDR3: TGTGCCAGCAGCCCCGTTATGGGACAAATTTTCTACGAGCAGTACTTC.

This clonotype was observed a few times. This sequence joins TRBV20-1 and TRBJ2-7; TRBD2 is a possible D gene (7 bases). Germline-derived CDR1 and CDR2 are DFQATT and SNEGSKA (reference sequence). The CDR3 totals 17 residues. The ends were cut back, 5 bases at V and 4 bases at J, with 27 bases in the middle. The CDR3 loop reads CSAVLGAGASVLYEQYF. The CDR3 DNA reads as TGCAGTGCTGTCTTGGGGGCGGGAGCTTCTGTTTTATACGAGCAGTACTTC.

This clonotype turned up a few times. The chain couples TRBV12-3 or TRBV12-4 to TRBJ1-1; no definite D call. The V gene lost 6 bases and the J gene lost 2 bases, with 10 bases spanning the gap. The CDR3 runs to 13 residues. CDR3 loop: CASSLQPNTEAFF. CDR3 bases: TGTGCCAGCAGCCTCCAACCAAACACTGAAGCTTTCTTT.

The chain has TRBV4-3 and TRBJ1-1, with a weak D call TRBD1 (6 bases). This CDR3 is built from 16 residues. Germline V gene lookup returns CDR1 LGHNA and CDR2 YSLEER. The germline V and J ends were trimmed by 4 bases and 1 base, with 16 bases remaining between them. The CDR3, as DNA: TGCGCCAGCAGCCTAAACGAGGACAGAGGGAACACTGAAGCTTTCTTT. Translated, it gives CASSLNEDRGNTEAFF.

This clonotype was seen more than once but under ten times. This chain uses TRBV5-1 with TRBJ2-7; 10 bases are a match to TRBD2. After removal of 0 bases from V and 3 bases from J, the junction contained 3 bases not matched to a gene. CDR1 SGHRS and CDR2 YFSETQ come from the germline V gene. This CDR3 has 15 residues. This CDR3 reads CASSLALAGVYEQYF. The DNA for the CDR3 is TGCGCCAGCAGCTTGGCTCTAGCGGGAGTCTACGAGCAGTACTTC.

This chain uses TRBV18 with TRBJ2-7; D unclear. CDR1 is KGHSH, CDR2 LQKENI, per germline. This CDR3 is 14 amino acids long. With 0 bases removed from V and 0 bases from J, the gap between germline ends came to 6 bases. CDR3 protein: CASSPPANSYEQYF. CDR3 DNA: TGTGCCAGCTCACCACCTGCCAACTCCTACGAGCAGTACTTC.

This clonotype was found many times. The J gene is TRBJ2-1, the V gene TRBV20-1, with TRBD2 matching over 11 bases. After removal of 4 bases from V and 0 bases from J, the junction contained 5 bases not matched to a gene. The CDR3 is 16 amino acids. Looked up from germline, CDR1 is DFQATT and CDR2 is SNEGSKA (reference sequence). The DNA of the CDR3 is TGCAGTGCTAAACTAGCGGGAGTCAGCTCCTACAATGAGCAGTTCTTC. Its protein product is CSAKLAGVSSYNEQFF.

The chain recombines TRBV5-1 with TRBJ2-7; tentatively, D is TRBD1 (5 bases). Germline V gene data show CDR1 as SGHRS and CDR2 as YFSETQ. The ends were cut back, 7 bases at V and 4 bases at J, with 18 bases in the middle. The CDR3 is 14 amino acids. The CDR3, as DNA: TGCGCCAGCGGCCCGACAGAATCCCTTTACGAGCAGTACTTC. Protein product: CASGPTESLYEQYF.

The CDR3 here is CAISEGVGADTQYF. CDR3 nucleotides: TGTGCCATCAGTGAGGGGGTGGGCGCAGATACGCAGTATTTT. The chain employs TRBV10-3 and TRBJ2-3; D is uncertain. Germline assignment: CDR1 ENHRY and CDR2 SYGVKD. The CDR3 has 14 amino acids. Trimming removed 2 bases at V and 4 bases at J, with 10 bases between.